These 16 T cell receptor beta chains were all obtained from the same sample, sequenced in a study of cytomegalovirus exposure and HLA in healthy donors. The PCR contained 60 Vbeta and 13 Jbeta primers. Data came from immunoSEQ multiplex PCR; TCRdb stores just in-frame clones and leaves some out. This sample carries 190,000 or so clones, with approximately 0.74% going to the ten biggest clones. Material for sequencing was PBMCs. The receptor set was obtained from a boy younger than 18 in good health and CMV-seronegative.

This chain uses TRBV19 with TRBJ1-1, with D possibly TRBD1 on 6 matching bases. The CDR3 consists of 14 residues. From germline, CDR1 is LNHDA and CDR2 SQIVND (reference sequence). The V and J ends lost 3 bases and 0 bases respectively, with 8 bases between them. DNA of the CDR3: TGTGCCAGTAGTATGACAGGCCTGAACACTGAAGCTTTCTTT. Translation: CASSMTGLNTEAFF.

The chain joins TRBV27 to TRBJ1-1; D perhaps matches TRBD1 (5 bases). V was shortened by 2 bases and J by 5 bases, with 9 bases between the two germline ends. CDR1 is MNHEY, CDR2 SMNVEV, per germline (reference sequence). The CDR3 totals 13 residues. CDR3: CASSLAGKTEAFF. CDR3 nucleotides: TGTGCCAGCAGTTTAGCAGGGAAGACTGAAGCTTTCTTT.

This sequence joins TRBV4-1 and TRBJ2-7; D ambiguous. Trimming stripped 0 bases from V and 4 bases from J, with 10 bases between. Germline V CDR1 and CDR2: MGHRA, YSYEKL. The CDR3 runs 14 residues. Here the CDR3 reads CASSQERGRYEQYF. The CDR3 bases are TGCGCCAGCAGCCAAGAACGTGGCAGATACGAGCAGTACTTC.

The J gene is TRBJ2-5, the V gene TRBV19, with 7 positions matching TRBD1. V dropped 5 bases and J dropped 2; count of bases not matched to a gene: 11. Germline assignment: CDR1 LNHDA and CDR2 SQIVND (reference sequence). The CDR3 consists of 16 residues. The CDR3 DNA sequence: TGTGCCAGTAGTGCGTGGACAGGAGGAAGACAAGAGACCCAGTACTTC. This codes for CASSAWTGGRQETQYF.

CDR3 bases: TGTGCCAGCAGCCGTCAGGCGGACAGCTCCTATAATTCACCCCTCCACTTT. Protein: CASSRQADSSYNSPLHF. The V gene is TRBV5-5, the J gene TRBJ1-6; D possibly corresponds to TRBD1 (6 bases). V lost 4 bases, J lost 0 bases, and 14 bases lay in between. The CDR3 contains 17 residues. The germline V gene has CDR1 SGHKS and CDR2 YYEKEE (reference sequence).

V is TRBV2 and J is TRBJ2-2; 9 bases line up with TRBD1. CDR1 and CDR2 from the germline V gene are SNHLY and FYNNEI. The CDR3 has 16 amino acids. Germline trimming cut 4 bases from V and 4 bases from J; bases unmatched to any gene: 7. CDR3 coding DNA: TGTGCCAGCAGTGGACAGGGGGGTAGCGTCACCGGGGAGCTGTTTTTT. Protein product: CASSGQGGSVTGELFF.

The V gene is TRBV9, the J gene TRBJ2-3, with 7 bases aligning to TRBD1. The CDR3 length is 16 residues. Losses at the gene ends were 4 bases for V and 2 bases for J; bases not matched to a gene: 10. Per the germline V gene, CDR1 is SGDLS and CDR2 is YYNGEE. CDR3: CASSTGARYITDTQYF. The CDR3 coding sequence is TGTGCCAGCAGCACAGGGGCCCGATATATCACAGATACGCAGTATTTT.

The rearrangement uses TRBV11-1 and TRBJ1-2; 10 positions match TRBD1. V gave up 5 bases and J gave up 6 bases; unmatched junction bases: 3. The CDR3 is made up of 13 amino acids. Germline-derived CDR1 and CDR2 are SGHAT and FQDESV (reference sequence). The CDR3 region is CASSADRGDGYTF. DNA of the CDR3: TGTGCCAGCAGCGCGGACAGGGGGGATGGCTACACCTTC.

The chain combines TRBV6-1 with TRBJ2-2; D is ambiguous. The CDR3 contains 13 residues. From germline, CDR1 is MNHNS and CDR2 SASEGT. The ends were cut back, 4 bases at V and 6 bases at J, with 9 bases in the middle. CDR3 protein: CASSGALSGELFF. CDR3 sequence (DNA): TGTGCCAGCAGTGGCGCCCTATCCGGGGAGCTGTTTTTT.

This chain joins TRBV25-1 and TRBJ1-6; 9 bases align to TRBD1. Germline CDR1 MGHDK, CDR2 SYGVNS. CDR3 length equals 12 residues. V trimming: 5 bases; J trimming: 15 bases; junction bases outside the gene matches: 5. CDR3 region: CASSPGTGILHF. CDR3 coding DNA: TGTGCCAGCAGTCCCGGGACAGGGATCCTCCACTTT.

This chain links TRBV4-1 with TRBJ2-7; tentatively, D is TRBD1 (5 bases). The CDR3 is 13 amino acids. V lost 0 bases and J lost 7, with 10 bases in between. From germline, CDR1 is MGHRA and CDR2 YSYEKL. As DNA, the CDR3 is TGCGCCAGCAGCCAAGAGTACCAGGGAGAGCAGTACTTC. Protein: CASSQEYQGEQYF.

The rearrangement joins TRBV7-6 to TRBJ2-1, with D maybe TRBD1 (5 bases). This CDR3 is 15 amino acids long. V shed 3 bases and J shed 0 bases, with 9 bases lying between them. Germline-derived CDR1 and CDR2 are SGHVS and FNYEAQ. The DNA for the CDR3 is TGTGCCAGCAGCTTTGGGGCTAGCTCCTACAATGAGCAGTTCTTC. It is translated as CASSFGASSYNEQFF.

The chain links TRBV5-8 to TRBJ1-1, with D possibly being TRBD1 (5 bases). V was cut by 0 bases and J by 0 bases, with 12 bases left in between. The CDR3 extends over 16 amino acids. CDR1 is SGHTS and CDR2 is YDEGEE in the germline V gene. Here the CDR3 reads CASSLAVGGMNTEAFF. The DNA for the CDR3 is TGTGCCAGCAGCTTGGCCGTCGGGGGTATGAACACTGAAGCTTTCTTT.

V and J are TRBV5-4 and TRBJ2-1; 9 bases line up with TRBD1. Germline V gives CDR1 SGHNT, CDR2 YYREEE (reference sequence). The CDR3 covers 16 residues. Losses at the gene ends were 4 bases for V and 4 bases for J; bases not matched to a gene: 9. In DNA, the CDR3 is TGTGCCAGCAGCACCTTACAGGGGGCAGGTTACAATGAGCAGTTCTTC. Translation: CASSTLQGAGYNEQFF. Drawing the rest from reference TRBV5-4 and TRBJ2-1, the complete variable domain is ETGVTQSPTHLIKTRGQQVTLRCSSQSGHNTVSWYQQALGQGPQFIFQYYREEENGRGNFPPRFSGLQFPNYSSELNVNALELDDSALYLCASSTLQGAGYNEQFFGPGTRLTVL.

The chain couples TRBV19 to TRBJ1-5, with D possibly being TRBD1 (6 bases). CDR1 and CDR2 (germline): LNHDA, SQIVND (reference sequence). Between the trimmed V and J ends, which lost 4 bases and 4 bases, there was a span of 14 bases. The CDR3 has 15 residues. The DNA for the CDR3 is TGTGCCAGTAGTAACCTTCCGGGACAAAATCAGCCCCAGCATTTT. Translation: CASSNLPGQNQPQHF.

The chain couples TRBV30 to TRBJ1-4; D is ambiguous. The CDR3 is 14 residues long. V was trimmed by 3 bases and J by 7 bases, leaving 15 bases between them. Germline V CDR1 and CDR2: GTSNPN, SVGIG (reference sequence). The CDR3 nucleotides are TGTGCCTGGAGCCCATATGAGGATACTGAAAAACTGTTTTTT. Protein: CAWSPYEDTEKLFF.